One sample yielded the 9 T cell receptor beta chains listed below, sequenced in a study of blood T cell repertoires in COVID-19 (dated by TCRdb to 2018 to 2021). Libraries were prepared through the immunoSEQ multiplex PCR assay. Drawn from immuneACCESS, this table holds only the in-frame rearrangements with V and J called that TCRdb kept. Clones are partly lost; checked studies trace under half to an unresolved V gene and leave the rest unexplained. This sample has fewer than 450,000 clones in its table, and roughly 86% of those were observed once. The ten largest make up about 6.7% of the sample. The sample comprised peripheral blood. The source is an older woman with COVID-19, enrolled during active disease.

The chain uses TRBV11-2 and TRBJ1-2; 8 nucleotides match TRBD1. Looked up from germline, CDR1 is SGHAT and CDR2 is FQNNGV. The CDR3 runs to 13 residues. J gave up 4 bases and V 5 bases, and 3 bases lay outside the gene matches. CDR3 sequence (DNA): TGTGCCAGCAGCCAGGACAGGGCCTATGGCTACACCTTC. It yields the protein CASSQDRAYGYTF.

The chain couples TRBV5-1 to TRBJ2-1; 8 bases are shared with TRBD2. The CDR3 is made up of 16 amino acids. Trimming removed 5 bases from V and 2 bases from J; junction bases left unmatched: 9. Germline V CDR1 and CDR2: SGHRS, YFSETQ. Written as DNA, the CDR3 is TGCGCCAGCAGTTATAGAGCGGGGGATCCCTACAATGAGCAGTTCTTC. It is translated as CASSYRAGDPYNEQFF.

The chain uses TRBV11-2 and TRBJ1-1, with a weak D call TRBD1 (6 bases). The CDR3 covers 16 residues. Germline-derived CDR1 and CDR2 are SGHAT and FQNNGV. V lost 5 bases, J lost 2 bases, and 18 bases lay in between. Here the CDR3 DNA reads TGTGCCAGCAGCACCCTCAGAGGGGGGGGAAACACTGAAGCTTTCTTT. It codes for CASSTLRGGGNTEAFF.

The chain recombines TRBV28 with TRBJ1-2; TRBD1 agrees at 7 bases. With V trimmed by 5 bases and J by 3 bases, 12 bases remained unmatched. CDR1 and CDR2 from the germline V gene are MDHEN and SYDVKM. This CDR3 is built from 16 residues. The CDR3 region has the DNA TGTGCCAGCAGTACCCGGACAGGACCCCACTACTATGGCTACACCTTC. Encoded protein: CASSTRTGPHYYGYTF.

The CDR3 sequence is CASSLVPGTNYGYTF. The CDR3 DNA follows: TGCGCCAGCAGCTTGGTACCCGGGACTAACTATGGCTACACCTTC. The V call is TRBV5-1, the J call TRBJ1-2; no definite D call. The V and J ends lost 0 bases and 0 bases respectively, with 9 bases between them. In germline, CDR1 is SGHRS, CDR2 YFSETQ. The CDR3 consists of 15 residues. Full variable domain (missing parts from reference TRBV5-1 and TRBJ1-2): KAGVTQTPRYLIKTRGQQVTLSCSPISGHRSVSWYQQTPGQGLQFLFEYFSETQRNKGNFPGRFSGRQFSNSRSEMNVSTLELGDSALYLCASSLVPGTNYGYTFGSGTRLTVV.

This clone was counted between two and nine times. The rearrangement joins TRBV7-2 to TRBJ1-6, with 7 bases aligning to TRBD1. This CDR3 spans 14 amino acids. V gave up 7 bases and J gave up 6 bases; unmatched junction bases: 6. Germline values: CDR1 SGHTA, CDR2 FQGNSA. The CDR3 DNA reads as TGTGCCAGCACCCCAGGGGGGATTAATTCACCCCTCCACTTT. Amino acid sequence: CASTPGGINSPLHF. Looking up the rest from reference TRBV7-2 and TRBJ1-6 gives the full variable domain: GAGVSQSPSNKVTEKGKDVELRCDPISGHTALYWYRQSLGQGLEFLIYFQGNSAPDKSGLPSDRFSAERTGGSVSTLTIQRTQQEDSAVYLCASTPGGINSPLHFGNGTRLTVT.

V is TRBV18 and J is TRBJ1-1; 8 bases fit TRBD1. CDR3 length: 13 amino acids. After removal of 6 bases from V and 2 bases from J, the junction contained 2 bases not matched to a gene. Germline CDR1 is KGHSH and CDR2 is LQKENI. CDR3 residues: CASSQGANTEAFF. CDR3 in DNA: TGTGCCAGCTCGCAGGGGGCAAACACTGAAGCTTTCTTT. The full variable domain, its missing parts supplied by reference TRBV18 and TRBJ1-1, is NAGVMQNPRHLVRRRGQEARLRCSPMKGHSHVYWYRQLPEEGLKFMVYLQKENIIDESGMPKERFSAEFPKEGPSILRIQQVVRGDSAAYFCASSQGANTEAFFGQGTRLTVV.

The V and J genes are TRBV28 and TRBJ1-6, with 9 bases identical to TRBD1. The germline V gene has CDR1 MDHEN and CDR2 SYDVKM. This CDR3 comprises 15 residues. The V gene end was trimmed by 3 bases and the J gene end by 8 bases; junction bases not matched to a gene: 5. The CDR3 coding sequence is TGTGCCAGCAGTTTTGGGGACAGGGACTATTCACCCCTCCACTTT. Translated: CASSFGDRDYSPLHF.

The chain recombines TRBV7-8 with TRBJ1-5, with D perhaps TRBD1 (5 bases). The CDR3 is 17 amino acids. V lost 4 bases and J 4 bases, leaving 20 bases between the germline ends. CDR1 is SGHVS, CDR2 FQNEAQ, per germline. CDR3 region: CASSSEGDGSLNQPQHF. DNA for the CDR3: TGTGCCAGCAGCTCAGAAGGGGACGGGAGTCTTAATCAGCCCCAGCATTTT.